Listed below are T cell receptor beta chains from one sample, sequenced in a study of cytomegalovirus exposure and HLA in healthy donors. Repertoires were generated with immunoSEQ multiplex PCR, while TCRdb's copy carries only in-frame clones and drops some. The data contain roughly 120,000 clones, roughly 72% of them singletons. The sample consisted of PBMCs. The receptors were sampled from a woman aged 40-49 years in good health and CMV-seropositive. The CDR3 runs from the conserved cysteine through the conserved F or W. The order of the fields is clone size, J gene, V gene, D gene, CDR3 protein, CDR3 DNA. D genes are given only for firm matches. Clone sizes are given selectively: once, few, many, or a class where the clone is expanded.

>-|TRBJ2-5|TRBV6-5|TRBD2
CASSYSISGGYETQYF
TGTGCCAGCAGTTACTCGATTAGCGGGGGGTATGAGACCCAGTACTTC
>-|TRBJ1-2|TRBV30|-
CAHRPGRNMYYGYTF
TGTGCCCACCGACCCGGGAGGAATATGTACTATGGCTACACCTTC
>-|TRBJ2-5|TRBV9|TRBD1
CASSVGTGGLETQYF
TGTGCCAGCAGCGTGGGGACAGGGGGCCTTGAGACCCAGTACTTC
>-|TRBJ2-7|TRBV18|TRBD1
CASSPIPGGYEQYF
TGTGCCAGCTCACCAATTCCAGGGGGCTACGAGCAGTACTTC
>-|TRBJ2-7|TRBV6-5|TRBD2
CASSYSSGTSGYEQYF
TGTGCCAGCAGTTACTCTTCAGGGACTAGCGGCTACGAGCAGTACTTC
>few|TRBJ2-3|TRBV27|-
CASSHSKSPRVTDTQYF
TGTGCCAGCAGTCACAGTAAGAGCCCGAGGGTTACAGATACGCAGTATTTT
>-|TRBJ2-5|TRBV5-1|TRBD1
CASSSSGTAEETQYF
TGCGCCAGCAGCTCATCCGGGACAGCAGAAGAGACTCAGTACTTC
>few|TRBJ2-1|TRBV7-9|-
CASSPVGGVTYNEQFF
TGTGCCAGCAGCCCAGTGGGCGGGGTTACCTACAATGAGCAGTTCTTC
>-|TRBJ2-7|TRBV6-1|-
CASRPLGLPRDEQYF
TGTGCCAGCAGGCCATTGGGACTCCCCCGAGACGAGCAGTACTTC
>-|TRBJ2-7|TRBV15|-
CATSRVEIYEQYF
TGTGCCACCAGCAGAGTAGAAATCTACGAGCAGTACTTC
>-|TRBJ1-2|TRBV6-1|-
CASTRGLRDPYGYTF
TGTGCCAGCACAAGGGGACTTCGGGATCCCTATGGCTACACCTTC
>-|TRBJ2-5|TRBV27|-
CASSQGGETQYF
TGTGCCAGCAGTCAGGGAGGTGAGACCCAGTACTTC
>-|TRBJ2-7|TRBV2|-
CASSGAGGQGEQYF
TGTGCCAGCAGTGGAGCGGGAGGACAGGGTGAGCAGTACTTC
>-|TRBJ2-3|TRBV7-8|-
CASSLWGEISTDTQYF
TGTGCCAGCAGCTTATGGGGAGAAATTAGCACAGATACGCAGTATTTT
>-|TRBJ2-3|TRBV18|-
CASSPPQAPDTQYF
TGTGCCAGCTCACCACCGCAGGCCCCAGATACGCAGTATTTT
>-|TRBJ2-1|TRBV6-1|TRBD2
CASSIAGGLEEQFF
TGTGCCAGCAGTATAGCGGGAGGGCTGGAAGAGCAGTTCTTC
>-|TRBJ2-5|TRBV29-1|-
CSVRTAVETQYF
TGCAGCGTACGGACTGCTGTGGAGACCCAGTACTTC
>-|TRBJ2-7|TRBV4-2|TRBD1
CASSQDTGQVWEQYF
TGTGCCAGCAGCCAAGATACTGGACAGGTCTGGGAGCAGTACTTC
>-|TRBJ2-1|TRBV6-5|-
CASSYSGEKQFF
TGTGCCAGCAGTTATTCCGGAGAGAAGCAGTTCTTC
>-|TRBJ2-1|TRBV25-1|-
CASRYTAFNEQFF
TGTGCCAGCAGGTATACAGCATTCAATGAGCAGTTCTTC
>once|TRBJ1-1|TRBV14|-
CASSQGGITEAFF
TGTGCCAGCAGCCAAGGAGGGATCACTGAAGCTTTCTTT
>-|TRBJ2-5|TRBV7-3|TRBD2
CASSLMPLAGLETQYF
TGTGCCAGCAGCTTAATGCCACTAGCGGGGTTGGAGACCCAGTACTTC
>few|TRBJ2-2|TRBV11-3|TRBD2
CASSFGGGGNTGELFF
TGTGCCAGCAGCTTTGGGGGGGGAGGGAACACCGGGGAGCTGTTTTTT